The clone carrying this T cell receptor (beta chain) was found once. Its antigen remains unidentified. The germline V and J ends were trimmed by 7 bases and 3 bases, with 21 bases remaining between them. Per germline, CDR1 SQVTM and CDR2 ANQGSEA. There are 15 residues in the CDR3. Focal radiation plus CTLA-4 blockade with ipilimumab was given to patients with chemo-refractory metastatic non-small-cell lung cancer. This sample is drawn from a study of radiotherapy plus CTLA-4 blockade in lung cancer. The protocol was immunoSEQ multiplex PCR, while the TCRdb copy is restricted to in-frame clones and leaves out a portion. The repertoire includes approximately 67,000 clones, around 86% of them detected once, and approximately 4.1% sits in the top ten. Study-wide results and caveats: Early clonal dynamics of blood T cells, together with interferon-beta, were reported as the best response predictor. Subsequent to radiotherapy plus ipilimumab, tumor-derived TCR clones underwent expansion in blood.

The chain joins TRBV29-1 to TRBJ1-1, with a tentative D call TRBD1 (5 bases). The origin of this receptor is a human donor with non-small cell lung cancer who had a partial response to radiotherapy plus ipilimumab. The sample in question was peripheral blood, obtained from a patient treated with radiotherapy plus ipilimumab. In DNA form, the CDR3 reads TGCAGCGCTACTCCCCGTGGAGGGGCGGACACTGAAGCTTTCTTT. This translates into CSATPRGGADTEAFF.